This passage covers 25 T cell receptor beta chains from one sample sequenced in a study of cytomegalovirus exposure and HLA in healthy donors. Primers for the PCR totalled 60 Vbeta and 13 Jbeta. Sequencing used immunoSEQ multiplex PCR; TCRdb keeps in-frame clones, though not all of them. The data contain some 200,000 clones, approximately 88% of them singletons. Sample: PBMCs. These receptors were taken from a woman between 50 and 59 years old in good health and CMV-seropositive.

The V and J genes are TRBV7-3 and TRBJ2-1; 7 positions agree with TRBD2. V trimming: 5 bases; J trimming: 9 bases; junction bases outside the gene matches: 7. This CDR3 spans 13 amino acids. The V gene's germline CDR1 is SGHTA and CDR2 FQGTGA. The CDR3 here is CASSIPGRAEQFF. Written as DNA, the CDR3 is TGTGCCAGCAGCATCCCAGGGAGGGCTGAGCAGTTCTTC.

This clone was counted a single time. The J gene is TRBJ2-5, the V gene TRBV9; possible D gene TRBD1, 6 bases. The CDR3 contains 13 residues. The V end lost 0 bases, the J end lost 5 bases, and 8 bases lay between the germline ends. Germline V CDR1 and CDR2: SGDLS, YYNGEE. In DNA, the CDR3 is TGTGCCAGCAGCGTAGGGGGGCGGGAGACCCAGTACTTC. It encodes CASSVGGRETQYF.

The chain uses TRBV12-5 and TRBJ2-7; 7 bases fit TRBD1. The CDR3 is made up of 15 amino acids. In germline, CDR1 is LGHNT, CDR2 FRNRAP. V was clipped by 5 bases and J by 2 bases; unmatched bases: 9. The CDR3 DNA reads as TGTGCTAGTGGTCCTCCCGACAGGGCCACCTACGAGCAGTACTTC. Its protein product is CASGPPDRATYEQYF.

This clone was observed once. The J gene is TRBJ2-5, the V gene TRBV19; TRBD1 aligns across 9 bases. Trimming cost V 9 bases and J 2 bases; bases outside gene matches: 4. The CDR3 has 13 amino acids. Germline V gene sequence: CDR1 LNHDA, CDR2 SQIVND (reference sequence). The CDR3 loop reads CASTDRGQETQYF. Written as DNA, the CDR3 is TGTGCCAGCACGGACAGGGGACAAGAGACCCAGTACTTC. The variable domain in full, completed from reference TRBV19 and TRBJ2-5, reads DGGITQSPKYLFRKEGQNVTLSCEQNLNHDAMYWYRQDPGQGLRLIYYSQIVNDFQKGDIAEGYSVSREKKESFPLTVTSAQKNPTAFYLCASTDRGQETQYFGPGTRLLVL.

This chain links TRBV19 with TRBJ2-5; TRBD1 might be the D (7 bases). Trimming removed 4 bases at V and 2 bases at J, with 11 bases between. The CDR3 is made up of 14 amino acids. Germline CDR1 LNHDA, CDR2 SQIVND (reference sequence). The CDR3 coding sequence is TGTGCCAGTAGTACGACAGGGAGGCAAGAGACCCAGTACTTC. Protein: CASSTTGRQETQYF.

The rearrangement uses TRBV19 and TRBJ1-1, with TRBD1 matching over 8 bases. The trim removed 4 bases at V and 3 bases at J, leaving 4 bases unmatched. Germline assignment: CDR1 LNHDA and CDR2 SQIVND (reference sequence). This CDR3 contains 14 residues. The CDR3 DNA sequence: TGTGCCAGTAGTAATGGACAGGGTGACACTGAAGCTTTCTTT. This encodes CASSNGQGDTEAFF.

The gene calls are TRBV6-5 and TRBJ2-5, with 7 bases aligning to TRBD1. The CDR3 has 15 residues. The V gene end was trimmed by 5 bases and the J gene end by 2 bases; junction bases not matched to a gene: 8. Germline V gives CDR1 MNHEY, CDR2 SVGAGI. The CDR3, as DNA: TGTGCCAGCAGTCCCTGGGACAGTCCACAAGAGACCCAGTACTTC. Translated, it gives CASSPWDSPQETQYF.

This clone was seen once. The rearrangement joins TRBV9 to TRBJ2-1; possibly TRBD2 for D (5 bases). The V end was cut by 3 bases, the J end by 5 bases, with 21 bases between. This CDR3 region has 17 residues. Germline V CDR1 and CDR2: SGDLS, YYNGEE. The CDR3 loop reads CASSEGGFTLTNNEQFF. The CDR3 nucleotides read TGTGCCAGCAGCGAGGGCGGGTTTACCCTAACAAACAATGAGCAGTTCTTC. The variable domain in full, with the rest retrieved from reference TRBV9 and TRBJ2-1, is DSGVTQTPKHLITATGQRVTLRCSPRSGDLSVYWYQQSLDQGLQFLIQYYNGEERAKGNILERFSAQQFPDLHSELNLSSLELGDSALYFCASSEGGFTLTNNEQFFGPGTRLTVL.

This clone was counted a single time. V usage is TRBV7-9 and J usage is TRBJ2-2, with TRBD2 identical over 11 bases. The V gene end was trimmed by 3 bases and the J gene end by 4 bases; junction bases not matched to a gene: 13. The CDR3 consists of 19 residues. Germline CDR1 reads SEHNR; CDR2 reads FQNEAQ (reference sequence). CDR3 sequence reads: CASSLDLLASGGPTGELFF. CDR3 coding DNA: TGTGCCAGCAGCTTGGATCTTCTGGCTAGCGGGGGGCCCACCGGGGAGCTGTTTTTT.

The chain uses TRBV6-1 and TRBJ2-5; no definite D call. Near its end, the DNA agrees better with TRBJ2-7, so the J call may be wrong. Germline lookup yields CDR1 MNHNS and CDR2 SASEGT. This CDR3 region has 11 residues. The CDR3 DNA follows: TGTGCCACCGACTCCTTCTACGAGCAGTACTTC. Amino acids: CATDSFYEQYF.

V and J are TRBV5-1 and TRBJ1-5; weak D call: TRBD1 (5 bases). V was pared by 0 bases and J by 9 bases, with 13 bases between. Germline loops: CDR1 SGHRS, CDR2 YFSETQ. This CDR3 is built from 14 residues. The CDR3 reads CASSLEDQGGPQHF. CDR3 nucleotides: TGCGCCAGCAGCTTGGAGGATCAGGGAGGGCCCCAGCATTTT.

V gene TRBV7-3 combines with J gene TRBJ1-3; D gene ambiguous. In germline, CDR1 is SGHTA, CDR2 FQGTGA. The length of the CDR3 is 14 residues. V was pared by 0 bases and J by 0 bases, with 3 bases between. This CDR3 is CASSLTSSGNTIYF. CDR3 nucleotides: TGTGCCAGCAGCTTAACTAGCTCTGGAAACACCATATATTTT.

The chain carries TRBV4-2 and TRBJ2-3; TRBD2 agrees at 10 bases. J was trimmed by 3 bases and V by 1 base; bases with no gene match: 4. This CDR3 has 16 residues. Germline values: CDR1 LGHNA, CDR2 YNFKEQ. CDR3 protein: CASSQGTSGQTDTQYF. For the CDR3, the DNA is TGTGCCAGCAGCCAAGGGACTAGCGGACAGACAGATACGCAGTATTTT.

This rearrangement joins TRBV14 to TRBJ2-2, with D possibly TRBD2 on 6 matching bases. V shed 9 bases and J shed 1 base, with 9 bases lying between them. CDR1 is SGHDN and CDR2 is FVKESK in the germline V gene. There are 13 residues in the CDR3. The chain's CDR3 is CASAEGNTGELFF. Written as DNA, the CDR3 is TGTGCCAGTGCGGAGGGGAACACCGGGGAGCTGTTTTTT.

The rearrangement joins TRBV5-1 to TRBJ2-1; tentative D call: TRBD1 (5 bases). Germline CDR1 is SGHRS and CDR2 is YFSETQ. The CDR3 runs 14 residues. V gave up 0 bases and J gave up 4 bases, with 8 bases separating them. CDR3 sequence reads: CASSLERQYNEQFF. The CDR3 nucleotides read TGCGCCAGCAGCTTGGAAAGACAGTACAATGAGCAGTTCTTC.

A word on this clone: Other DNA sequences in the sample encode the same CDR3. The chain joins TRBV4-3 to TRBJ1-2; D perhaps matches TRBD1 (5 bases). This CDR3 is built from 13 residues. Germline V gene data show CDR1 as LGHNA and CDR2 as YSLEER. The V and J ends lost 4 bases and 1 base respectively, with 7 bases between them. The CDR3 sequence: CASSPDSNYGYTF. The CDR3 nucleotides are TGCGCCAGCAGCCCAGACAGTAACTATGGCTACACCTTC.

The CDR3 nucleotides are TGTGCCAACCCCCTGGGGAGGGACGGACCTAGACTAACTTTCTACGAGCAGTACTTC. Its protein is CANPLGRDGPRLTFYEQYF. The chain is built from TRBV19 and TRBJ2-7; the match to TRBD2 covers 7 bases. The CDR3 is made up of 19 amino acids. The junction had 27 bases not matched to a gene; V was cut back by 10 bases and J by 3 bases. CDR1 LNHDA and CDR2 SQIVND come from the germline V gene (reference sequence).

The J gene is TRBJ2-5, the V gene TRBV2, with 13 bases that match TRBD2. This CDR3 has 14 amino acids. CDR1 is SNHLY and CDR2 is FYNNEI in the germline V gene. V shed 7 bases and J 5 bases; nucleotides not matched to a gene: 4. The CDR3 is CASTGLAGVETQYF. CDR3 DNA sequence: TGTGCCAGCACTGGACTAGCGGGGGTGGAGACCCAGTACTTC. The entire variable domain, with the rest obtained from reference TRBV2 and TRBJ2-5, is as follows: EPEVTQTPSHQVTQMGQEVILRCVPISNHLYFYWYRQILGQKVEFLVSFYNNEISEKSEIFDDQFSVERPDGSNFTLKIRSTKLEDSAMYFCASTGLAGVETQYFGPGTRLLVL.

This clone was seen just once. CDR3 in DNA: TGTGCCAGCAGCAGATCGACAGCCCGACAAGAGACCCAGTACTTC. Its translation: CASSRSTARQETQYF. V usage is TRBV4-2 and J usage is TRBJ2-5, with D possibly matching TRBD1 (5 bases). The germline V and J ends were trimmed by 5 bases and 2 bases, with 15 bases remaining between them. This CDR3 contains 15 residues. Germline lookup yields CDR1 LGHNA and CDR2 YNFKEQ.

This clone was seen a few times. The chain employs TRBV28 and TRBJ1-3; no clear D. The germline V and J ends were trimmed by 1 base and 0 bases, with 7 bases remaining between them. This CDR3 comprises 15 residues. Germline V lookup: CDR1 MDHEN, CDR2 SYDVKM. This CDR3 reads CASSLFLVSGNTIYF. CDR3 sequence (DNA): TGTGCCAGCAGTTTATTCCTAGTCTCTGGAAACACCATATATTTT.

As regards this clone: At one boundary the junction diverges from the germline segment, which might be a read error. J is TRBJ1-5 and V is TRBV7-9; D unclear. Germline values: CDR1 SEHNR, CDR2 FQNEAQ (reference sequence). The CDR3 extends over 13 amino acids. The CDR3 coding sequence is TGTTCCAGCAGCTTAAGCCTCGCTCAGCCCCAGCATTTT. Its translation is CSSSLSLAQPQHF.

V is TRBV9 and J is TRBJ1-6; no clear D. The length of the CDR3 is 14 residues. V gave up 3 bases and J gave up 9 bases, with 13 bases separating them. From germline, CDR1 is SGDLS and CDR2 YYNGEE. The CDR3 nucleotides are TGTGCCAGCAGCGGAATAAAGGAGGGTTCACCCCTCCACTTT. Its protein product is CASSGIKEGSPLHF.

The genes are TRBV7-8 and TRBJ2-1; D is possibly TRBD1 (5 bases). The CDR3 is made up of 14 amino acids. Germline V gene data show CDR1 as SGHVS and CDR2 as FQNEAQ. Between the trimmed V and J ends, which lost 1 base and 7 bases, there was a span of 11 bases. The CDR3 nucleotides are TGTGCCAGCAGCTTAGGGGGCGCCAAGAATGAGCAGTTCTTC. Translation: CASSLGGAKNEQFF. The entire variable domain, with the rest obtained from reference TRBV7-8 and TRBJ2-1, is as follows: GAGVSQSPRYKVAKRGQDVALRCDPISGHVSLFWYQQALGQGPEFLTYFQNEAQLDKSGLPSDRFFAERPEGSVSTLKIQRTQQEDSAVYLCASSLGGAKNEQFFGPGTRLTVL.

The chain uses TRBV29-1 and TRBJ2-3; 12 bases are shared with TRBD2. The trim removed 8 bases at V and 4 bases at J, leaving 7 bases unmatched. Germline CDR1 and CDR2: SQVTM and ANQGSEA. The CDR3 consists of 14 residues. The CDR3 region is CSFLAGGPADTQYF. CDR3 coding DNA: TGCAGCTTTCTAGCGGGGGGGCCTGCAGATACGCAGTATTTT.

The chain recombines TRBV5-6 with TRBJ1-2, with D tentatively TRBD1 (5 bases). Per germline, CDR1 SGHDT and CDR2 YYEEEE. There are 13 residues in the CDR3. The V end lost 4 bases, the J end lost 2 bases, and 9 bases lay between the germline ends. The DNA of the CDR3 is TGTGCCAGCAGCCGGGGGGGGAACTATGGCTACACCTTC. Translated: CASSRGGNYGYTF.